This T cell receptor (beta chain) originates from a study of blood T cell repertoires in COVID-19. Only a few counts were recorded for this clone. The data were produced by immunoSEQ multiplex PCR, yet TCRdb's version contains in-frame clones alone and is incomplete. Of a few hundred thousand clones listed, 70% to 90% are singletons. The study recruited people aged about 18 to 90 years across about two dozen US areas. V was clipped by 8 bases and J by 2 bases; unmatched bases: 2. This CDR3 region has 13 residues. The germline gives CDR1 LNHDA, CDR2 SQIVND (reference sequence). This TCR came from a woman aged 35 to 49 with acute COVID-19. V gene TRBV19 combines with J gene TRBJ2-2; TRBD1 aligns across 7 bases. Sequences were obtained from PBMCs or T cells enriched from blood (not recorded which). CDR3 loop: CASGDSNTGELFF. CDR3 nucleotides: TGTGCCAGTGGGGACAGTAACACCGGGGAGCTGTTTTTT.